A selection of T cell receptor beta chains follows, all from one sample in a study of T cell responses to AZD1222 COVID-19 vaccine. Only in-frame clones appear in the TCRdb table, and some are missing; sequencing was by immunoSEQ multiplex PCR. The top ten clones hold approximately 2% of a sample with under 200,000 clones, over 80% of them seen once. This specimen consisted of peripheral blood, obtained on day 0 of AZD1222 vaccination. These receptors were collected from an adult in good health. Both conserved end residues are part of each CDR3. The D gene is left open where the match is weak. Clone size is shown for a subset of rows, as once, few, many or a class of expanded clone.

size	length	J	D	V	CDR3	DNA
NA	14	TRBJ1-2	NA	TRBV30	CAWSAGRMEYGYTF	TGTGCCTGGAGTGCGGGCAGGATGGAGTATGGCTACACCTTC
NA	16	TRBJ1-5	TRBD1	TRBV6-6	CATSGTGKNSNQPQHF	TGTGCCACCTCTGGGACAGGGAAGAATAGCAATCAGCCCCAGCATTTT
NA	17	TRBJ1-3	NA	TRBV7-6	CASSSLTAGRAGNTIYF	TGTGCCAGCAGCTCCCTTACGGCAGGGCGGGCTGGAAACACCATATATTTT
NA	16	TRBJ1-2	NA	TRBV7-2	CASSLRSGGTNYGYTF	TGTGCCAGCAGCTTACGGTCGGGGGGAACTAACTATGGCTACACCTTC
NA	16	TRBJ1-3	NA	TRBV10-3	CATKNEGRSSGNTIYF	TGTGCCACCAAAAACGAGGGTCGGAGCTCTGGAAACACCATATATTTT
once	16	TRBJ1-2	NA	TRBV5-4	CASSSGRGEGDYGYTF	TGTGCCAGCAGCTCGGGCCGGGGGGAAGGGGACTATGGCTACACCTTC
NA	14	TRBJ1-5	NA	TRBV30	CAWSGRLSNQPQHF	TGTGCCTGGAGTGGCAGGCTTAGTAATCAGCCCCAGCATTTT
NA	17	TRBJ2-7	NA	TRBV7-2	CASSPKIAPESSYEQYF	TGTGCCAGCAGCCCAAAGATAGCCCCTGAGAGCTCCTACGAGCAGTACTTC
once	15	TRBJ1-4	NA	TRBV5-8	CASSPTDRRAFSICF	TGTGCCAGCAGCCCAACCGACAGGAGGGCTTTCTCCATTTGTTTT
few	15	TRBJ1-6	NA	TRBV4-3	CASSLRGSDNSPLHF	TGCGCCAGCAGCCTTAGGGGGAGTGATAATTCACCCCTCCACTTT
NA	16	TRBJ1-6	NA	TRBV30	CAWSPAEGQINSPLHF	TGTGCCTGGAGTCCCGCGGAAGGACAGATAAATTCACCCCTCCACTTT
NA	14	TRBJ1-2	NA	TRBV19	CASSLRTSNYGYTF	TGTGCCAGTAGTCTGAGAACCTCTAACTATGGCTACACCTTC
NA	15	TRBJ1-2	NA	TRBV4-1	CASSLGEDKNYGYTF	TGCGCCAGCAGCCTAGGGGAGGACAAAAATTATGGCTACACCTTC
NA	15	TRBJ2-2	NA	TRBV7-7	CASSLSGGDTGELFF	TGTGCTAGCAGCCTGAGTGGGGGTGACACCGGGGAGCTGTTTTTT
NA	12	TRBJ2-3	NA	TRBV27	CASSPSRGTQYF	TGTGCCAGCAGTCCGAGTCGGGGTACGCAGTATTTT
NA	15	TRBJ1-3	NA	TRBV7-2	CASVDDGGPGNTIYF	TGTGCCAGCGTTGACGACGGGGGCCCTGGAAACACCATATATTTT
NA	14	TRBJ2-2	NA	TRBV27	CASSLLGGTGELFF	TGTGCCAGCAGCCTCCTCGGCGGGACCGGGGAGCTGTTTTTT
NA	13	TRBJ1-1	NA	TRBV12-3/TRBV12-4	CASSLSGLTEAFF	TGTGCCAGCAGTTTGTCGGGCCTTACTGAAGCTTTCTTT
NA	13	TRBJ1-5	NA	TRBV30	CAWRTQGDQPQHF	TGTGCCTGGAGAACGCAGGGAGATCAGCCCCAGCATTTT
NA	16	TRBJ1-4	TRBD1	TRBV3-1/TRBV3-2	CASSSQLRGLNEKLFF	TGTGCCAGCAGCTCCCAGCTCAGGGGGCTAAATGAAAAACTGTTTTTT
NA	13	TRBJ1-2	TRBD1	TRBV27	CASTSWQGDGYTF	TGTGCCAGCACCTCGTGGCAGGGGGATGGCTACACCTTC
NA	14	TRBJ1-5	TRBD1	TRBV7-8	CASSTRTGNQPQHF	TGTGCCAGCAGCACACGGACAGGTAATCAGCCCCAGCATTTT
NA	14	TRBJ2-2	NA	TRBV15	CATSRDLWTGELFF	TGTGCCACCAGCAGAGATCTTTGGACCGGGGAGCTGTTTTTT
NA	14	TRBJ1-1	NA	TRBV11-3	CASSPGSEGTEAFF	TGTGCCAGCAGCCCGGGGTCTGAGGGGACTGAAGCTTTCTTT
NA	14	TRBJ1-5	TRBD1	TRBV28	CASSPDRVGQPQHF	TGTGCCAGCAGTCCGGACAGGGTTGGTCAGCCCCAGCATTTT
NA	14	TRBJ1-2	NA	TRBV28	CASSLGRFYYGYTF	TGTGCCAGCAGTTTAGGGAGGTTCTACTATGGCTACACCTTC
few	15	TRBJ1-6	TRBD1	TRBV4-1	CASSQRTGSDSPLHF	TGCGCCAGCAGCCAAAGGACAGGGTCCGATTCACCCCTCCACTTT
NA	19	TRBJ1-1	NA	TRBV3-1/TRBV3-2	CASSQDLGLSRFPNTEAFF	TGTGCCAGCAGCCAAGATCTTGGACTCTCCAGGTTTCCTAACACTGAAGCTTTCTTT